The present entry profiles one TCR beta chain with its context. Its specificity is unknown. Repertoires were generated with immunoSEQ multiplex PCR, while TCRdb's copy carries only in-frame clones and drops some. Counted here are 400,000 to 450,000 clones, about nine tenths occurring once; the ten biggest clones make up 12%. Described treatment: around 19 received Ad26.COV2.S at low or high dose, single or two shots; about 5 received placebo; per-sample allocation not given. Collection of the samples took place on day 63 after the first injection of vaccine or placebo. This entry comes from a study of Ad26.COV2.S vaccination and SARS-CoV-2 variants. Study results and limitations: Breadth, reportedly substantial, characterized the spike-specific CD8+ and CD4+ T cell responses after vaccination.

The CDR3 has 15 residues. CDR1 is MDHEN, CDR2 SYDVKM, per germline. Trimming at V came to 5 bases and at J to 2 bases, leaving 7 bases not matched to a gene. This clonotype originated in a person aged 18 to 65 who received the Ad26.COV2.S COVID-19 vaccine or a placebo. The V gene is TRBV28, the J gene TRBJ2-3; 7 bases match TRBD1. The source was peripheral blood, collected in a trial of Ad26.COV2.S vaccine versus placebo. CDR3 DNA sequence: TGTGCCAGCAGTAGGGGGACAGCCTACACAGATACGCAGTATTTT. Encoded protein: CASSRGTAYTDTQYF.